The sequence of this TCR beta chain was determined in a study of radiotherapy plus CTLA-4 blockade in lung cancer. General study findings and limits: Dynamics of early blood T cell clones, together with interferon-beta, were reportedly the best predictors of response.

To note about this clone: Its target is not known.

The CDR3 runs 16 residues. V gave up 3 bases and J gave up 1 base; unmatched junction bases: 7. Germline V gene lookup returns CDR1 SGHNT and CDR2 YYREEE (reference sequence). The protocol was immunoSEQ multiplex PCR, while the TCRdb copy is restricted to in-frame clones and leaves out a portion. The data contain 40,000 to 50,000 clones, approximately 78% of them seen just once; the ten biggest clones take up about 3.3%. The specimen comprised peripheral blood, sampled from a patient treated with radiotherapy plus ipilimumab. The chain is built from TRBV5-4 and TRBJ2-5; TRBD1 aligns across 9 bases. This TCR was sampled from a human donor with non-small cell lung cancer who had stable disease on radiotherapy plus ipilimumab. For the CDR3, the DNA is TGTGCCAGCAGCTCGCCCGGGACAGGGATCCAAGAGACCCAGTACTTC. Translating it yields CASSSPGTGIQETQYF. The complete variable domain, with remaining parts taken from reference TRBV5-4 and TRBJ2-5, reads ETGVTQSPTHLIKTRGQQVTLRCSSQSGHNTVSWYQQALGQGPQFIFQYYREEENGRGNFPPRFSGLQFPNYSSELNVNALELDDSALYLCASSSPGTGIQETQYFGPGTRLLVL.